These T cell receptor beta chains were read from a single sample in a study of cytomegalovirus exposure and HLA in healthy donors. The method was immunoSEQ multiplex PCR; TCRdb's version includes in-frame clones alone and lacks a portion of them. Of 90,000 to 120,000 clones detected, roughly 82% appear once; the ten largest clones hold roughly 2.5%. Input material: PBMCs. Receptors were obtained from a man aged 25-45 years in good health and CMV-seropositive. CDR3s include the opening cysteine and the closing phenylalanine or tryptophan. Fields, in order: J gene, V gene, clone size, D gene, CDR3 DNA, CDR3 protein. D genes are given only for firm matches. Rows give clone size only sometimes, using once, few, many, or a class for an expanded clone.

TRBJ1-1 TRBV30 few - TGTGCCTGGAGTAAGTTGGAGTGGGCTTTCTTT CAWSKLEWAFF
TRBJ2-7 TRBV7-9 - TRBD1 TGTTCCAGCAGCCCCCTAGGCATCGGGACAGTCTACGAGCAGTACTTC CSSSPLGIGTVYEQYF
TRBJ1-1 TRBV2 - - TGTGCCAGCAGTCCCGGCAGGTTGGGCACTGAAGCTTTCTTT CASSPGRLGTEAFF
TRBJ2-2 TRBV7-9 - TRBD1 TGTGCCAGCAGCTTAGTGGGACAGGGTCCCGGGGAGCTGTTTTTT CASSLVGQGPGELFF
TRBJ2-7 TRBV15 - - TGTGCCACCAGCAGGTGGGACTTTCGAGACGCCTACGAGCAGTACTTC CATSRWDFRDAYEQYF
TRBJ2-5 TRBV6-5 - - TGTGCCAGCAGTGCTTCGGGGGGCGAAGAGACCCAGTACTTC CASSASGGEETQYF
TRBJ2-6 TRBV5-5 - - TGTGCCAGCAGCACAGGGACGAGCTCTGGGGCCAACGTCCTGACTTTC CASSTGTSSGANVLTF
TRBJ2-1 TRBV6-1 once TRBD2 TGTGCCAGCAGTGAACGTGGAGGTAGCGGGGGGGCCAGTATGCGGCAGTTCTTC CASSERGGSGGASMRQFF
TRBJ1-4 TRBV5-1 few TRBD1 TGCGCCAGCAGCAAGACAGGGGTTAATGAAAAACTGTTTTTT CASSKTGVNEKLFF
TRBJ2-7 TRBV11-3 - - TGTGCCAGCAGCTTTTCGCGGGAGCAGTACTTC CASSFSREQYF
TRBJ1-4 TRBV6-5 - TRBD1 TGTGCCAGCAGTACGACAGGGGCCACTAATGAAAAACTGTTTTTT CASSTTGATNEKLFF
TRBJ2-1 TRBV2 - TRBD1 TGTGCCAGCAGTGAAGCGCTCGGGACAGGGGACAATGAGCAGTTCTTC CASSEALGTGDNEQFF
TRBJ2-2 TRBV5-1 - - TGCGCCAGCAGCTCGTGGACGGAGGACACCGGGGAGCTGTTTTTT CASSSWTEDTGELFF
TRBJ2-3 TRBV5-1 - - TGCGCCAGCAGCTTCTCAGGGGAAACAGATACGCAGTATTTT CASSFSGETDTQYF
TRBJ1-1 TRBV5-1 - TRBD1 TGCGCCAGCAGCCAGAACAGGGGGCTCACTGAAGCTTTCTTT CASSQNRGLTEAFF
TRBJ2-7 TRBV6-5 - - TGTGCCCGGGACTACGAGCAGTACTTC CARDYEQYF
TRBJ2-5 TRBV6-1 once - TGTGCCAGCAGGTGGGAGCTCCAAGAGACCCAGTACTTC CASRWELQETQYF
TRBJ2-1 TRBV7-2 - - TGTGCCAGCTCAATCGGACAGTCCCGCTACAATGAGCAGTTCTTC CASSIGQSRYNEQFF
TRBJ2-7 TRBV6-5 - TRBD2 TGTGCCAGCAGCCCCGGGGGGTGGTACGAGCAGTACTTC CASSPGGWYEQYF
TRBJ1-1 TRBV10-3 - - TGTGCCATCAGTGAGTTGAGCACTGAAGCTTTCTTT CAISELSTEAFF
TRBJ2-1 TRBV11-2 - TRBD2 TGTGCCAGCAGCGCTCTAGCGGGGTACGACAATGAGCAGTTCTTC CASSALAGYDNEQFF
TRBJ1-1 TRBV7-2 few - TGTGCCAGCAGCTTCCAGACTAACACTGAAGCTTTCTTT CASSFQTNTEAFF
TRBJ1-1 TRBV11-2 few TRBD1 TGTGCCAGCAGCTCTAGACAGGGTGGGGTTACGTCTGAAGCTTTCTTT CASSSRQGGVTSEAFF
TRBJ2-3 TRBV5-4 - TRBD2 TGTGCCAGCAGCTTAGGGGCCTTAGCGGGGGGTTTCACAGATACGCAGTATTTT CASSLGALAGGFTDTQYF
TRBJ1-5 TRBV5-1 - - TGCGCCAACCTATCCACCCCCAGGGGTATTCAGCCCCAGCATTTT CANLSTPRGIQPQHF
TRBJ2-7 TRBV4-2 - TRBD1 TGTGCCAGCAGCCAAGAACCGGGACAGGGGGCCGTCGAGCAGTACTTC CASSQEPGQGAVEQYF
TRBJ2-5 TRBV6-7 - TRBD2 TGTGCCAGCTGGTTCCGCGGGGGGTGGGACCAAGAGACCCAGTACTTC CASWFRGGWDQETQYF
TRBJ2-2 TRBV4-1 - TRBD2 TGCGCCAGCAGCCAAGAGATCGGGGGGGTCACCGGGGAGCTGTTTTTT CASSQEIGGVTGELFF
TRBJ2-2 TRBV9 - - TGTGCCAGCAGCGTAGAGCCAGGGTCCACCGGGGAGCTGTTTTTT CASSVEPGSTGELFF
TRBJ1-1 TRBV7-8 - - TGTGCCAGCAGCTTAGTGGGCAGGGACACTGAAGCTTTCTTT CASSLVGRDTEAFF
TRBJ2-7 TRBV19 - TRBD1 TGTGCCAGTAGTATCATTTATCCGAGGGACAGGGGTAAATACGAGCAGTACTTC CASSIIYPRDRGKYEQYF
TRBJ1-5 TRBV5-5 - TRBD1 TGTGCCAGCAGCCGGGACAGCCGAGTATTGAGCAATCAGCCCCAGCATTTT CASSRDSRVLSNQPQHF
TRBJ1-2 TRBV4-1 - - TGCGCCAGCAGCCAAGATATACAGACCTCCTATGAGTATGGCTACACCTTC CASSQDIQTSYEYGYTF
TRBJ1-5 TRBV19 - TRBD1 TGTGCCAGCCGGGACAGGGCCACTAGCAATCAGCCCCAGCATTTT CASRDRATSNQPQHF